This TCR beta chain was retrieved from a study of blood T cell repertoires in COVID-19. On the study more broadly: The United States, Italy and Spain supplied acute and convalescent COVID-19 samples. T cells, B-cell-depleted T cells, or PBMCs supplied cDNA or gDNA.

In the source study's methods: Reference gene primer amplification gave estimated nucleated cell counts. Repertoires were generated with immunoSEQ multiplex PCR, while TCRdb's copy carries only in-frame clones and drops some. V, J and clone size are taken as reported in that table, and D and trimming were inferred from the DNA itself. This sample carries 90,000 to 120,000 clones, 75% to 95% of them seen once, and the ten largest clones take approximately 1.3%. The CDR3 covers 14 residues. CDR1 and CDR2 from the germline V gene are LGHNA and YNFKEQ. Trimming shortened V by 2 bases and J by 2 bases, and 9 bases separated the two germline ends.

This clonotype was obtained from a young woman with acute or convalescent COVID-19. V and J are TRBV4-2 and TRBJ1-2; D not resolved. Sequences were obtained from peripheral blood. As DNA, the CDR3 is TGTGCCAGCAGCCAATCCGGGTTGAACTATGGCTACACCTTC. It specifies CASSQSGLNYGYTF.